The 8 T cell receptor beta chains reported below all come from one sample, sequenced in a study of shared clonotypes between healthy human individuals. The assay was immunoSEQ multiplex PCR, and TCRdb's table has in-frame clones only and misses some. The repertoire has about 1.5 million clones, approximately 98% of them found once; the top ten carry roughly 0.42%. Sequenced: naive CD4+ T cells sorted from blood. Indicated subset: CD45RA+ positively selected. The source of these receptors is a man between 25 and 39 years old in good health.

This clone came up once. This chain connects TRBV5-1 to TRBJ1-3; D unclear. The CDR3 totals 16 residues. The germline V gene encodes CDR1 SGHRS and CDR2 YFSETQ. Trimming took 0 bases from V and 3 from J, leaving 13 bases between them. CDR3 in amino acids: CASSLGASPGGNTIYF. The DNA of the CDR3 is TGCGCCAGCAGCTTGGGGGCCTCTCCGGGTGGAAACACCATATATTTT. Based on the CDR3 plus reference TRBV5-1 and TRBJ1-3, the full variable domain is KAGVTQTPRYLIKTRGQQVTLSCSPISGHRSVSWYQQTPGQGLQFLFEYFSETQRNKGNFPGRFSGRQFSNSRSEMNVSTLELGDSALYLCASSLGASPGGNTIYFGEGSWLTVV.

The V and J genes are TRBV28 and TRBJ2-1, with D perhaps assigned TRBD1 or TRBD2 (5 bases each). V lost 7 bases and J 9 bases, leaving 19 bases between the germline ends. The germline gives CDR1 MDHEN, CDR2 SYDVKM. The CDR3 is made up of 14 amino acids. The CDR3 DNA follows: TGTGCCAGCACCCCCCAATACCGGGGCATTGAGCAGTTCTTC. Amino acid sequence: CASTPQYRGIEQFF.

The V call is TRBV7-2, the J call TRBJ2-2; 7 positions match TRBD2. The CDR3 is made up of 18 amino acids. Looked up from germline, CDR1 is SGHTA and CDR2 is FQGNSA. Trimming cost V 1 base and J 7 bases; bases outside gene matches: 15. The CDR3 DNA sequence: TGTGCCAGCAGCTTAGTTTCGACGGCGGCTAGCGGCTACGGGGAGCTGTTTTTT. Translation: CASSLVSTAASGYGELFF.

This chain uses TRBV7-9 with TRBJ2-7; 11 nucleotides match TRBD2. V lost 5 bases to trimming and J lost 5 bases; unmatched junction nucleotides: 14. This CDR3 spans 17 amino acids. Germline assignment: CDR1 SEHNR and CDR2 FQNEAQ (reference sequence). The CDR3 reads CASSPGLAALEKNEQYF. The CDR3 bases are TGTGCCAGCAGCCCGGGACTAGCGGCTTTAGAGAAAAACGAGCAGTACTTC.

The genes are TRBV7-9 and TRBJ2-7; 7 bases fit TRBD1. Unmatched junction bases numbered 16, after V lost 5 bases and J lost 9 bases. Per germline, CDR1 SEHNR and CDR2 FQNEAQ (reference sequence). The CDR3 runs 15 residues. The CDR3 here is CASSPPGDSASGQYF. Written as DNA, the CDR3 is TGTGCCAGCAGCCCCCCCGGGGACAGCGCCTCTGGGCAGTACTTC.

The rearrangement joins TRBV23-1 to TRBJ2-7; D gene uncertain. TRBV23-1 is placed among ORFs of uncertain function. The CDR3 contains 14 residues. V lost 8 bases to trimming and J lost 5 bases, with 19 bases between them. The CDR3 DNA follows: TGCGCCAGCCGCCCTTCCCCGGGCGTCCACGAGCAGTACTTC. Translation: CASRPSPGVHEQYF.

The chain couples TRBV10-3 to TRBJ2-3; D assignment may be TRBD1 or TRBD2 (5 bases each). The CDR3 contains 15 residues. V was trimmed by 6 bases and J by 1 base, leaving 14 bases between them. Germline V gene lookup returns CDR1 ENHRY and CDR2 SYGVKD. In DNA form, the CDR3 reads TGTGCCATCAGACTCGGGACCCTTGGCACAGATACGCAGTATTTT. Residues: CAIRLGTLGTDTQYF.

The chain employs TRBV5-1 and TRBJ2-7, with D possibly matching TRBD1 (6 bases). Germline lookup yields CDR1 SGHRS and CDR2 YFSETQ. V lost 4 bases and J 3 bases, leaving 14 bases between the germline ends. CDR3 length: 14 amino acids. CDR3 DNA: TGCGCCAGCAGCCCACGACAGGCCCTCTACGAGCAGTACTTC. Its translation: CASSPRQALYEQYF.